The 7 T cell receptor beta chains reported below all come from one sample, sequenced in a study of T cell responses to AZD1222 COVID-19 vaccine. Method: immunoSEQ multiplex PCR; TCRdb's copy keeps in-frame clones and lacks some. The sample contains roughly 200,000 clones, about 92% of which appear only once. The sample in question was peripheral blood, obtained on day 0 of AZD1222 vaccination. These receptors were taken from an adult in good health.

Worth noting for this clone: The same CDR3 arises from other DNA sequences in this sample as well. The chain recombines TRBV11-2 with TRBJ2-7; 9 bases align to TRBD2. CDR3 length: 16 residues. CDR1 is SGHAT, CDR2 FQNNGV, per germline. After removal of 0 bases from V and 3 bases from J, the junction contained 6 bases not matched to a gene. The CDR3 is CASSLDRVAGDYEQYF. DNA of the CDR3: TGTGCCAGCAGCTTAGATCGAGTAGCGGGGGACTACGAGCAGTACTTC. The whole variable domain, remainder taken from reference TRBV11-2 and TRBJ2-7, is EAGVAQSPRYKIIEKRQSVAFWCNPISGHATLYWYQQILGQGPKLLIQFQNNGVVDDSQLPKDRFSAERLKGVDSTLKIQPAKLEDSAVYLCASSLDRVAGDYEQYFGPGTRLTVT.

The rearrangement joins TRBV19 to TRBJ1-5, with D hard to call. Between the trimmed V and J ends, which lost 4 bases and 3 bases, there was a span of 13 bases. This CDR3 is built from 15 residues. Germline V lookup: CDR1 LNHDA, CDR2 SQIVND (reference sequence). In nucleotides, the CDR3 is TGTGCCAGTAGTACCGACTGGTACAACAATCAGCCCCAGCATTTT. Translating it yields CASSTDWYNNQPQHF.

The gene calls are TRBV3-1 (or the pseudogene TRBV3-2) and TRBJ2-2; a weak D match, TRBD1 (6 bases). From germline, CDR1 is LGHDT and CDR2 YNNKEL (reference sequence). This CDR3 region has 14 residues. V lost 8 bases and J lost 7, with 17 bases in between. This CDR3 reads CASASPGQLGELFF. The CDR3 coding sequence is TGTGCCAGCGCGTCTCCTGGACAGCTCGGGGAGCTGTTTTTT.

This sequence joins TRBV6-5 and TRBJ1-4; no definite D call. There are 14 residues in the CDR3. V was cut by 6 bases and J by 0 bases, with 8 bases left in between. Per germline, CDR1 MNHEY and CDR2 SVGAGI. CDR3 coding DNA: TGTGCCAGCAGAATAATCCCAACTAATGAAAAACTGTTTTTT. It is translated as CASRIIPTNEKLFF.

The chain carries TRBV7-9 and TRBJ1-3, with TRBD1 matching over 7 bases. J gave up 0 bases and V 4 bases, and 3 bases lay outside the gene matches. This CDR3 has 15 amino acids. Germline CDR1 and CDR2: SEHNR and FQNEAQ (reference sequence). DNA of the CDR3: TGTGCCAGCAGCTCGGGACAGTTCTCTGGAAACACCATATATTTT. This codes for CASSSGQFSGNTIYF.

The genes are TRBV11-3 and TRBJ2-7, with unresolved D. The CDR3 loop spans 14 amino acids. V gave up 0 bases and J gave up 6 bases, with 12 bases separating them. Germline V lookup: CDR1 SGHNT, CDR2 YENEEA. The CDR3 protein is CASSLDAAYGEQYF. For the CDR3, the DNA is TGTGCCAGCAGCTTAGATGCGGCATACGGCGAGCAGTACTTC.

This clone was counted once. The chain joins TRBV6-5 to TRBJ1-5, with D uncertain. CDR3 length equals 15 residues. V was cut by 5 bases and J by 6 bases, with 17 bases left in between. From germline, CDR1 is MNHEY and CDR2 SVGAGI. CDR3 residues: CASSPGPKSAQPQHF. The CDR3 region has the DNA TGTGCCAGCAGTCCCGGGCCAAAAAGCGCTCAGCCCCAGCATTTT.